One T cell receptor (beta chain) is described in this entry. Its binding antigen is unknown. No per-base quality is available; no much larger clone lies one base away. The CDR1 and CDR2 encoded by the germline V gene are MRHNA and SNTAGT. Inclusive of the bounding cysteine and phenylalanine, the CDR3 is 14 residues long. Only the CDR3 DNA is retained, 42 bases long and in frame from the first base. V and J lose 3 bases and 5 bases, and a span of 12 bases separates them. Receptor libraries were prepared by PCR. DNA from cultured CD4+ T cells was subjected to TCR sequencing with the Oncomine TCR Beta short-read assay at the Johns Hopkins FTIC core. The QIAamp micro DNA kit was used to extract genomic DNA from the cultured CD4+ T cells. Oncomine TCR Beta libraries made from cultured CD4+ T cells were pooled using unique dual indexes and sequenced on an Illumina iSeq 100. On the authors' methods: Non-productive sequences were filtered out, and CDR3s that did not start with C, did not end with F or W, or were shorter than 7 amino acids were discarded. The MANAFEST web application identified antigen-specific clonotypes by comparing peptide-stimulated wells against reference wells and other culture wells. An FDR below 0.05, an odds ratio above 5, and a productive frequency above 0.1% in at least two of three replicate wells were required for clones to be considered positive. A clonotype counted as cross-reactive if it showed significant expansion both in the SARS-CoV-2 spike wells and in at least one common cold coronavirus spike condition. Using R version 3.6.1, CDR3 homology was evaluated through Levenshtein distances (stringdist) along with unrooted phylogenetic trees (ape). TCRdb trimmed the raw reads at Q25, called clones with MiXCR and kept productive beta chains. Each record represents a unique CDR3 protein, reported with the most common genes and DNA among its rows. What appears here as the V and J calls and clone size reflects TCRdb's work, not the paper's. A total of 8,500 to 10,000 distinct CDR3 sequences appear in this sample, 34% of them only once. The ten largest make up more than 30% of the sample.

The sample comes from a study of vaccination and CD4 T cells after COVID-19 (dated by TCRdb to between 2021 and 2024). About the investigation overall: The convalescent cohort comprised six males and four females, including two Hispanic individuals, seven Caucasians, two Asians and one multiracial person. For stimulating the cultures, overlapping spike peptide pools were used, derived from SARS-CoV-2 as well as from the common cold coronaviruses HCoV-NL63, HCoV-OC43 and HCoV-229E. In an earlier paper using these donors, memory CD4+ T cell crossreactivity between SARS-CoV-2 and common cold coronavirus spike proteins was assessed at the TCR clonotype level. The spike-specific CD4+ TCR repertoire was compared before and after mRNA vaccination in over nine COVID-19 convalescent patients and several infection-naive healthy vaccine recipients. Post-COVID blood samples from convalescent patients were collected a median of 101 days after diagnosis, with a range of roughly 30 to 170 days. Participants got two doses of the Pfizer-BioNTech BNT162b2 vaccine (n=8) or two doses of the Moderna mRNA-1273 vaccine (n=2). As controls, cultures received a CEFX viral epitope pool (the positive control), an HIV-1 Nef peptide pool (the negative control), or no peptide at all. Post-vaccine blood samples were obtained a median of about 72 days after the second vaccine dose, with a range of roughly 12 to 250 days.

Overall study results and their limits: The median count of SARS-CoV-2-reactive clonotypes went up from approximately 22 after infection to around 38 after vaccination, although the change was not significant. The number of convalescent patients in the study was relatively small, and the study did not examine early timepoints following natural infection. In convalescent patients, a median about 86% of post-vaccine SARS-CoV-2-reactive clones were detected only after vaccination, suggesting vaccine-specific priming. Of the vaccine-specific clones in convalescent patients, 304 of 307, or nearly all, reacted only to SARS-CoV-2 spike and did not cross-react with common cold coronaviruses.

Explained via the paper, the treatment or condition label denotes: 10-day PBMC culture with coronavirus spike peptide pools or control peptides (ViraFEST assay). CD4+ T cells from unexposed donors were collected before the COVID-19 pandemic (2011-2018). The study used the ViraFEST assay, which expanded antigen-specific T cells with peptide pools and then identified expanded clonotypes by TCR sequencing. Each well held around 2 million PBMCs cultured in IMDM containing roughly 5% human AB serum and around 9.2 IU/ml IL-2, with about 9.1 ug/ml peptide pools added. On days 3 and 7, half of the culture medium was replaced with fresh IL-2-containing medium. After 10 days of culture, CD4+ T cells were isolated by negative selection using the EasySep CD4+ T cell isolation kit. As far as cell numbers permitted, CD4+ T cells from unexposed donors were tested for reactivity against SARS-CoV-2 S and N as well as four spike pools from common cold coronaviruses. PBMCs were separated from whole blood using Ficoll-Paque Plus gradient centrifugation and then either used fresh or cryopreserved at -140C. Each culture condition was generally run in triplicate wells. Leukapheresis product for the unexposed donors was purchased commercially.

The sample consisted of CD4+ T cells from blood, cultured in vitro. Here the chain combines TRBV6-4 and TRBJ2-3; the D gene cannot be resolved beyond TRBD1 or TRBD2, each matching 6 bases. The receptor comes from a human donor in good health. Read as DNA, the sequence is TGTGCCAGCAGTGAATCGGGGGCTATAGATACGCAGTATTTT. It encodes CASSESGAIDTQYF.